This T cell receptor (beta chain) derives from a study of a mutant IDH1 vaccine in newly diagnosed glioma. On the study more broadly: Before enrollment, patients got radiotherapy alone, temozolomide alone, or mostly the combination.

The assay was immunoSEQ multiplex PCR, and TCRdb's table has in-frame clones only and misses some. The repertoire consists of about 88,000 clones, with 82% occurring once and the leading ten covering about 5.6%. Germline CDR1 is SQVTM and CDR2 is ANQGSEA. Trimming removed 6 bases from V and 4 bases from J, with 10 bases in between. The CDR3 length is 11 residues. The time point here: baseline, week 1 (first vaccination visit). Treatment specified: pre-vaccination baseline after standard-of-care therapy. Newly diagnosed WHO grade 3 or 4 IDH1-mutant, ATRX-lost astrocytomas were identified in the donors.

The clonotype originates from a man in his forties with glioma. Some clones in this sample may be carry-over from other donors' samples. Specimen: PBMCs, collected from a glioma patient treated with radiotherapy, temozolomide or both. The V gene is TRBV29-1, the J gene TRBJ2-7; D gene ambiguous. CDR3 DNA: TGCAGCGTCGACAAAGGGTACGAGCAGTACTTC. Protein product: CSVDKGYEQYF.